This T cell receptor beta chain stems from a study of blood T cell repertoires in COVID-19. Background on the study: COVID-19 samples from acute and convalescent phases originated in the United States, Italy and Spain.

Germline lookup yields CDR1 GTSNPN and CDR2 SVGIG (reference sequence). This CDR3 comprises 15 residues. Trimming took 3 bases from V and 1 from J, leaving 13 bases between them. Original processing notes: Reference gene primer amplification in the assay estimated nucleated cell counts. Clones were sequenced by immunoSEQ multiplex PCR, and TCRdb holds only the in-frame ones, with some missing. V, J and clone size reflect that table, while D and trimming were determined from the DNA. The sample holds 50,000 to 60,000 clones, about 80% seen once. Sequenced material: peripheral blood. The chain links TRBV30 to TRBJ1-5; perhaps TRBD1 as D (6 bases). The sequence derives from a man between 70 and 80 years old with active COVID-19. CDR3 coding DNA: TGTGCCTGGAGCTTACAGGGTTTAAGCAATCAGCCCCAGCATTTT. Amino acid sequence: CAWSLQGLSNQPQHF.